This record covers a single T cell receptor beta chain. Its antigen remains unidentified. The sample comes from a study of response to subunit inactivated influenza vaccine. General study results and limits: T cells newly recruited by each seasonal influenza vaccination are few, the authors suggested.

TCRdb redid the calling of the RT-PCR reads with MiXCR, one entry per CDR3 protein. The table shows about 500,000 distinct CDR3 sequences, with about 7.2% occurring only once. J lost 4 bases, V lost 4 bases, and 6 bases had no gene match. CDR1 and CDR2 from the germline V gene are SGHRS and YFSETQ. This CDR3 has 16 amino acids. The sequence was collected from a man aged 45-69 years who received an inactivated influenza vaccine. The sample here was PBMCs from blood, taken 23 months after vaccination. The chain combines TRBV5-1 with TRBJ2-2; 11 bases align to TRBD2. The CDR3 DNA is TGCGCCAGCAGCAGCCAGCTAGCGGGAGGCACCGGGGAGCTGTTTTTT. It codes for CASSSQLAGGTGELFF.